Presented here are 22 T cell receptor beta chains from one specimen sequenced in a study of T cells after yellow fever vaccination. One entry per CDR3 protein, called by TCRdb with MiXCR from the 5' RACE reads. The sample shows about 580,000 distinct CDR3 sequences, 17% of them seen only once. Sample: PBMCs, taken 5 to 6 days after the first yellow fever vaccination. Receptors originate from a man in his late teens or twenties who received the YFV17D yellow fever vaccine.

This rearrangement joins TRBV11-1 to TRBJ2-3, with 8 bases fitting TRBD2. Germline assignment: CDR1 SGHAT and CDR2 FQDESV (reference sequence). This CDR3 is built from 13 residues. With V trimmed by 8 bases and J by 2 bases, 3 bases remained unmatched. For the CDR3, the DNA is TGTGCCAGCCTAGCGGGTTTCACAGATACGCAGTATTTT. Its translation is CASLAGFTDTQYF.

This clonotype was seen a handful of times. The V and J genes are TRBV6-2 or TRBV6-3 and TRBJ2-5; TRBD2 is a possible D gene (6 bases). The V end lost 5 bases, the J end lost 4 bases, and 11 bases lay between the germline ends. The germline V gene has CDR1 MNHEY and CDR2 SVGEGT. The CDR3 loop spans 13 amino acids. CDR3 in DNA: TGTGCCAGCAGTACGTTGGGAGGAGAGACCCAGTACTTC. This encodes CASSTLGGETQYF.

The chain has TRBV27 and TRBJ1-1, with TRBD1 matching over 7 bases. CDR1 and CDR2 (germline): MNHEY, SMNVEV (reference sequence). The CDR3 length is 13 residues. V shed 6 bases and J 7 bases; nucleotides not matched to a gene: 8. The CDR3 reads CASRMTGKNEAFF. In DNA form, the CDR3 reads TGTGCCAGCAGGATGACAGGGAAAAATGAAGCTTTCTTT.

This clonotype was counted a single time. The chain couples TRBV19 to TRBJ2-1; 7 nucleotides agree with TRBD1. Germline V gives CDR1 LNHDA, CDR2 SQIVND (reference sequence). The V and J ends lost 7 bases and 8 bases, in that order; junction bases with no gene match: 11. The CDR3 runs to 14 residues. CDR3 sequence reads: CASTPTGFGHEQFF. CDR3 nucleotides: TGTGCCAGTACCCCGACAGGGTTTGGGCATGAGCAGTTCTTC.

The sample holds a few counts of this clonotype. The rearrangement links TRBV5-5 to TRBJ2-2; 7 bases align to TRBD1. The CDR3 is 15 residues long. CDR1 is SGHKS and CDR2 is YYEKEE in the germline V gene (reference sequence). Trimming removed 0 bases from V and 3 bases from J; junction bases left unmatched: 2. Here the CDR3 reads CASSLEGQHTGELFF. The CDR3 nucleotides are TGTGCCAGCAGCTTGGAGGGACAGCACACCGGGGAGCTGTTTTTT.

This chain connects TRBV28 to TRBJ2-2; a possible D gene is TRBD1 (6 bases). Trimming stripped 5 bases from V and 5 bases from J, with 15 bases between. Per the germline V gene, CDR1 is MDHEN and CDR2 is SYDVKM. The length of the CDR3 is 15 residues. The CDR3 spells CASSPYRTVTGELFF. DNA of the CDR3: TGTGCCAGCAGTCCTTACCGGACAGTAACCGGGGAGCTGTTTTTT.

The chain joins TRBV5-3 to TRBJ1-2, with D possibly matching TRBD1 (5 bases). TRBV5-3 is an ORF, and what it does is uncertain. Trimming cost V 8 bases and J 5 bases, with 13 bases left between them. The CDR3 has 12 amino acids. This chain's CDR3 is CARGSGGYGYTF. CDR3 DNA: TGTGCCAGGGGCTCCGGGGGATATGGCTACACCTTC.

This clonotype was counted many times. The chain uses TRBV29-1 and TRBJ2-5, with D perhaps being TRBD1 or TRBD2 (6 bases each). V lost 4 bases and J lost 1, with 10 bases in between. CDR1 and CDR2 (germline): SQVTM, ANQGSEA. The CDR3 is 13 residues long. CDR3 sequence (DNA): TGCAGCGTTGCATCGGGGGCCCAAGAGACCCAGTACTTC. Protein sequence: CSVASGAQETQYF.

The V call is TRBV3-1, the J call TRBJ2-7; D perhaps matches TRBD2 (6 bases). Trimming shortened V by 2 bases and J by 5 bases, and 25 bases separated the two germline ends. Germline CDR1 and CDR2: LGHDT and YNNKEL (reference sequence). The CDR3 length is 18 residues. CDR3 sequence reads: CASSQFWGGGGTKNEQYF. In DNA, the CDR3 is TGTGCCAGCAGCCAATTCTGGGGTGGTGGCGGGACGAAGAACGAGCAGTACTTC.

This chain connects TRBV29-1 to TRBJ2-2; no firm D call. Trimming removed 2 bases from V and 4 bases from J, with 8 bases in between. The CDR3 totals 13 residues. Germline CDR1 SQVTM, CDR2 ANQGSEA. This CDR3 reads CSVESEFTGELFF. In DNA form, the CDR3 reads TGCAGCGTTGAATCGGAGTTCACCGGGGAGCTGTTTTTT.

In its sample, this clonotype was seen a few times. The chain carries TRBV6-1 and TRBJ1-5; D is unresolved. V lost 6 bases to trimming and J lost 0 bases, with 9 bases between them. The CDR3 consists of 14 residues. Germline V lookup: CDR1 MNHNS, CDR2 SASEGT. The CDR3, as DNA: TGTGCCAGCAGGGGGAACCGTAGCAATCAGCCCCAGCATTTT. Its translation is CASRGNRSNQPQHF.

This clonotype turned up a few times. The rearrangement uses TRBV7-9 and TRBJ1-2; D not resolved. Germline CDR1 is SEHNR and CDR2 is FQNEAQ (reference sequence). This CDR3 is 14 amino acids long. Trimming took off 8 bases at V and 4 bases at J, with 17 bases between the two ends. The CDR3 DNA follows: TGTGCCAGCGCGACAATGGACGAGTTCTATGGCTACACCTTC. Amino acids: CASATMDEFYGYTF.

This clonotype was picked up a small number of times. The V gene is TRBV20-1, the J gene TRBJ2-3; TRBD2 might be the D (7 bases). The CDR3 sequence is 15 residues long. Trimming took 1 base from V and 5 from J, leaving 16 bases between them. Looked up from germline, CDR1 is DFQATT and CDR2 is SNEGSKA (reference sequence). CDR3 nucleotide sequence: TGCAGTGCTAGAGGGTTCAACGGGGGGCTAGATACGCAGTATTTT. Translated: CSARGFNGGLDTQYF.

This clonotype has only a few counts. The chain is built from TRBV5-1 and TRBJ1-4, with D perhaps TRBD1 (5 bases). The length of the CDR3 is 15 residues. V lost 0 bases and J 3 bases, leaving 9 bases between the germline ends. Germline V gives CDR1 SGHRS, CDR2 YFSETQ. CDR3 residues: CASSLGQNSNEKLFF. For the CDR3, the DNA is TGCGCCAGCAGCTTGGGACAGAATTCTAATGAAAAACTGTTTTTT.

J is TRBJ2-6 and V is TRBV7-2, with 8 bases fitting TRBD2. The ends lost 4 bases at V and 2 bases at J; junction bases unmatched: 7. CDR1 and CDR2 (germline): SGHTA, FQGNSA. The CDR3 is 17 residues long. The CDR3 nucleotides are TGTGCCAGCAGCTCTATGCCGGGGGGGCCTGGGGCCAACGTCCTGACTTTC. Translating it yields CASSSMPGGPGANVLTF.

The genes are TRBV24-1 and TRBJ2-5; unclear D gene. The V end was cut by 4 bases, the J end by 3 bases, with 2 bases between. Germline CDR1 and CDR2: KGHDR and SFDVKD. The CDR3 runs 11 residues. The CDR3 DNA reads TGTGCCACCAGTGACAAAGAGACCCAGTACTTC. Translated, it gives CATSDKETQYF.

This clonotype was detected only a few times. V is TRBV7-3 and J is TRBJ2-2, with 8 positions matching TRBD2. In germline, CDR1 is SGHTA, CDR2 FQGTGA. V was pared by 7 bases and J by 5 bases, with 9 bases of the junction left unmatched. This CDR3 has 15 amino acids. The CDR3 protein is CASTYGGAGTGELFF. In nucleotides, the CDR3 is TGTGCCAGCACATACGGGGGGGCCGGGACCGGGGAGCTGTTTTTT. Full variable domain (missing parts from reference TRBV7-3 and TRBJ2-2): GAGVSQTPSNKVTEKGKYVELRCDPISGHTALYWYRQSLGQGPEFLIYFQGTGAADDSGLPNDRFFAVRPEGSVSTLKIQRTERGDSAVYLCASTYGGAGTGELFFGEGSRLTVL.

The chain combines TRBV5-1 with TRBJ2-1, with 12 bases matching TRBD2. The CDR3 totals 18 residues. Germline assignment: CDR1 SGHRS and CDR2 YFSETQ. V trimming: 0 bases; J trimming: 0 bases; junction bases outside the gene matches: 4. The CDR3 DNA follows: TGCGCCAGCAGCTTGGGACTAGCGGGGGCCAGCTCCTACAATGAGCAGTTCTTC. Its protein product is CASSLGLAGASSYNEQFF.

This sequence joins TRBV6-5 and TRBJ2-1, with 9 bases that match TRBD2. CDR3 length equals 14 residues. Trimming at V came to 4 bases and at J to 7 bases, leaving 5 bases not matched to a gene. The germline gives CDR1 MNHEY, CDR2 SVGAGI. CDR3 bases: TGTGCCAGCAGTTTCGGCGGGGGGGCTAATGAGCAGTTCTTC. Translated, it gives CASSFGGGANEQFF.

In its sample, this clonotype was seen a few times. This chain joins TRBV10-3 and TRBJ2-7, with TRBD1 matching over 8 bases. From germline, CDR1 is ENHRY and CDR2 SYGVKD. Trimming cost V 4 bases and J 2 bases; bases outside gene matches: 4. The CDR3 spans 14 residues. CDR3 nucleotides: TGTGCCATCAGTGTCGGACAGGGTACCTACGAGCAGTACTTC. Its protein product is CAISVGQGTYEQYF.

The chain has TRBV24-1 and TRBJ2-2; D remains ambiguous. With 4 bases removed from V and 7 bases from J, the gap between germline ends came to 9 bases. In germline, CDR1 is KGHDR, CDR2 SFDVKD. The CDR3 is 13 amino acids. The CDR3 here is CATSERIGGELFF. For the CDR3, the DNA is TGTGCCACCAGTGAGCGGATTGGCGGGGAGCTGTTTTTT.

This clonotype was seen more than once but under ten times. The gene calls are TRBV7-3 and TRBJ2-3; TRBD2 is a possible D gene (6 bases). The CDR3 sequence is 16 residues long. Per germline, CDR1 SGHTA and CDR2 FQGTGA. Deletions cut 3 bases from V and 2 bases from J, with 15 bases between. DNA for the CDR3: TGTGCCAGCAGCTTCCAACCGGGGGAGAACACAGATACGCAGTATTTT. Amino acid sequence: CASSFQPGENTDTQYF.